This is a list of T cell receptor beta chains from one sample in a study of blood T cell repertoires in COVID-19. Method: immunoSEQ multiplex PCR; TCRdb's copy keeps in-frame clones and lacks some. The table records about 100,000 clones, over 65% of them present only once. The sequenced sample consisted of peripheral blood. These receptors came from a human donor in a cohort sampled during active COVID-19. Both conserved end residues are part of each CDR3. Each record gives: V gene, J gene, D gene, clone size, CDR3 DNA, CDR3 protein. D genes are given only for firm matches. Clone size is stated in some rows and not others, as once, few, many or a class when expanded.

>TRBV5-1|TRBJ1-5|TRBD1|few
TGCGCCAGTAATAGGGGGACAGGGGCCTATAGCAATCAGCCCCAGCATTTT
CASNRGTGAYSNQPQHF
>TRBV19|TRBJ1-2|NA|NA
TGTGCCAGTAGTAGTTTGACAGCGTCTAACTATGGCTACACCTTC
CASSSLTASNYGYTF
>TRBV7-9|TRBJ1-1|NA|NA
TGTGCCAGCAGCCCGACCGGGATGAACACTGAAGCTTTCTTT
CASSPTGMNTEAFF
>TRBV5-6|TRBJ1-2|NA|NA
TGTGCCAGCAGCTCTAACAGGGTTAACTATGGCTACACCTTC
CASSSNRVNYGYTF
>TRBV7-2|TRBJ1-1|NA|NA
TGTGCCAGCAGCCCCAGTACAAACACTGAAGCTTTCTTT
CASSPSTNTEAFF
>TRBV9|TRBJ2-4|NA|NA
TGTGCCAGCAGCGTAAGATTTGGAGACATTCAGTACTTC
CASSVRFGDIQYF
>TRBV10-3|TRBJ1-2|TRBD1|NA
TGTGCCATCAAGGACAGGGAGAGTGGCTACACCTTC
CAIKDRESGYTF
>TRBV15|TRBJ1-4|NA|NA
TGTGCCACCAGCAGAGATTACCAGAATGAAAAACTGTTTTTT
CATSRDYQNEKLFF
>TRBV18|TRBJ2-7|TRBD2|NA
TGTGCCAGCTCCAACCTAAGGGTAGCGGGAACCTCCTACGAGCAGTACTTC
CASSNLRVAGTSYEQYF
>TRBV6-2/TRBV6-3|TRBJ2-1|TRBD1|NA
TGTGCCAGCAGTCGCGACAGGGGCCTTATTGATGAGCAGTTCTTC
CASSRDRGLIDEQFF
>TRBV27|TRBJ1-2|NA|NA
TGTGCCAGCAGTAGATGGGTGGGGGGGGAGACTAACTATGGCTACACCTTC
CASSRWVGGETNYGYTF
>TRBV19|TRBJ1-4|NA|NA
TGTGCCAGTAGTTCCGGTCGGGGGGAAAAACTGTTTTTT
CASSSGRGEKLFF
>TRBV4-3|TRBJ1-3|NA|few
TGCGCCAGCAGCCAAGATAGTGTGAGAAACACCATATATTTT
CASSQDSVRNTIYF
>TRBV2|TRBJ1-4|NA|NA
TGTGCCAGCAGTCCCCAAGGAGGGGCAACGGGGGAAAAACTGTTTTTT
CASSPQGGATGEKLFF
>TRBV11-2|TRBJ1-1|NA|NA
TGTGCCAGCAGCTTGGGCTTGGGGAACACTGAAGCTTTCTTT
CASSLGLGNTEAFF
>TRBV19|TRBJ2-1|TRBD1|NA
TGTGCCAGTTCAAGGGACAGCAATGAGCAGTTCTTC
CASSRDSNEQFF
>TRBV5-1|TRBJ2-1|NA|NA
TGCGCCAGCAGCCCCCCTGGCCCGTCATTTGAGCGGGAGCAGTTCTTC
CASSPPGPSFEREQFF
>TRBV25-1|TRBJ2-7|TRBD1|NA
TGTGCCAGCAGACCTCCGGGACAGCTAAGGCAGTACTTC
CASRPPGQLRQYF
>TRBV12-5|TRBJ2-1|NA|NA
TGTGCTAGTGGTTTGGTAGGCAAGCGGGCGGACAATGAGCAGTTCTTC
CASGLVGKRADNEQFF
>TRBV19|TRBJ2-2|TRBD1|NA
TGTGCCAGTAGTATCGGACAGGGGGCTGCGAACACCGGGGAGCTGTTTTTT
CASSIGQGAANTGELFF
>TRBV11-3|TRBJ2-1|NA|NA
TGTGCCAGCAGCCCCGGAGCTGGGCAGTTCTTC
CASSPGAGQFF
>TRBV19|TRBJ1-1|NA|NA
TGTGCCAGTAGTATAGGACAGAACACTGAAGCTTTCTTT
CASSIGQNTEAFF
>TRBV5-1|TRBJ1-2|NA|NA
TGCGCCAGCAGCCGAGAGACAGAGAACTATGGCTACACCTTC
CASSRETENYGYTF
>TRBV27|TRBJ1-5|NA|once
TGTGCCAGCCGCTCGCGGGTGGACAATCAGCCCCAGCATTTT
CASRSRVDNQPQHF
>TRBV11-2|TRBJ2-1|TRBD2|NA
TGTGCCAGCAGCTTAGGGACTAGCGGGACCAATGAGCAGTTCTTC
CASSLGTSGTNEQFF
>TRBV30|TRBJ2-7|TRBD2|NA
TGTGCCTGGAAGGTAGCTAGCGGATCCTACGAGCAGTACTTC
CAWKVASGSYEQYF
>TRBV13|TRBJ1-3|NA|few
TGTGCCAGCAGCTTACGGCGGACATCAAACTCTGGAAACACCATATATTTT
CASSLRRTSNSGNTIYF
>TRBV3-1/TRBV3-2|TRBJ2-7|TRBD2|few
TGTGCCAGCAGCCAACAAGGCCAGCGGGAGCGGAACGAGCAGTACTTC
CASSQQGQRERNEQYF
>TRBV19|TRBJ2-5|TRBD2|NA
TGTGCCAGTAGTAGGGTTGGGACTAGCGGGGCGTACTTC
CASSRVGTSGAYF
>TRBV29-1|TRBJ2-1|TRBD2|NA
TGCAGCGTTTTGAGGACTAGCGGGGGGGCAGGCGATGAGCAGTTCTTC
CSVLRTSGGAGDEQFF
>TRBV18|TRBJ2-7|TRBD1|NA
TGTGCCAGCTCACGGGGACAGGAATCCTACGAGCAGTACTTC
CASSRGQESYEQYF
>TRBV11-2|TRBJ2-3|NA|NA
TGTGCCAGCAGCTTAGATCAGGGCAGCACAGATACGCAGTATTTT
CASSLDQGSTDTQYF
>TRBV3-1/TRBV3-2|TRBJ2-3|TRBD2|NA
TGTGCCAGCAGCCAAGGTAGCGGGAGAACAGATACGCAGTATTTT
CASSQGSGRTDTQYF
>TRBV6-5|TRBJ1-3|NA|NA
TGTGCCAGCATCAGTTCTGGAAACACCATATATTTT
CASISSGNTIYF
>TRBV2|TRBJ2-3|TRBD1|once
TGTGCCAGCAGTGAAGGACAGGGGGCGGCAGATACGCAGTATTTT
CASSEGQGAADTQYF
>TRBV11-2|TRBJ2-6|NA|few
TGTGCCAGCAGCTTATTACGGGACTCTGGGGCCAACGTCCTGACTTTC
CASSLLRDSGANVLTF
>TRBV18|TRBJ2-3|NA|NA
TGTGCCAGCTCCCCTTCCACAGGGAGCAGCACAGATACGCAGTATTTT
CASSPSTGSSTDTQYF
>TRBV19|TRBJ2-7|NA|NA
TGTGCCAGTAGGGCCCAGGGGGGCTACGAGCAGTACTTC
CASRAQGGYEQYF
>TRBV6-5|TRBJ1-5|NA|NA
TGTGCCACCAGCGGGGTAGGCAATCAGCCCCAGCATTTT
CATSGVGNQPQHF
>TRBV5-1|TRBJ2-1|NA|NA
TGCGCCAGCAGCTTGGGACAGATCTCCTACAATGAGCAGTTCTTC
CASSLGQISYNEQFF
>TRBV5-1|TRBJ2-1|NA|NA
TGCGCCAGCAGCTTGGGTGGGCTAGCGTCCAATGAGCAGTTCTTC
CASSLGGLASNEQFF
>TRBV21-1|TRBJ1-1|NA|few
TGTGCCAGCAGCAATGGGAGGGAGGGGACTGAAGCTTTCTTT
CASSNGREGTEAFF
>TRBV16|TRBJ1-6|NA|NA
TGTGCCAGCAGCGCACCAGGGTCCGCATCACCCCTCCACTTT
CASSAPGSASPLHF
>TRBV27|TRBJ2-3|NA|NA
TGTGCCAGCAGCCTTATTTGGGGCACAGACGTTAGCACAGATACGCAGTATTTT
CASSLIWGTDVSTDTQYF
>TRBV7-3|TRBJ2-7|TRBD2|NA
TGTGCCAGCAGCTTAAGATCCTCACTAGCGGGAAGAACCCAATTCGAAAATGGATACGAGCAGTACTTC
CASSLRSSLAGRTQFENGYEQYF
>TRBV5-1|TRBJ2-3|TRBD2|NA
TGCGCCAGCAGCCTCGGGACTAGCGGGGTGGCAGATACGCAGTATTTT
CASSLGTSGVADTQYF
>TRBV3-1/TRBV3-2|TRBJ2-2|NA|NA
TGTGCCAGCAGCCAAGTTACGGGATGGAACACCGGGGAGCTGTTTTTT
CASSQVTGWNTGELFF